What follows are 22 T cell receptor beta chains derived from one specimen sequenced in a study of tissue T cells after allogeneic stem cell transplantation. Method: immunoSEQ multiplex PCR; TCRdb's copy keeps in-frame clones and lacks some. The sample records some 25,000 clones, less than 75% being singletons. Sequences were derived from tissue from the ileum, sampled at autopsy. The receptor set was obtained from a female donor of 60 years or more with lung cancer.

The CDR3 spells CASSLQREWGNQPQHF. The DNA for the CDR3 is TGCGCCAGCAGCCTCCAGCGTGAATGGGGGAATCAGCCCCAGCATTTT. V usage is TRBV4-1 and J usage is TRBJ1-5; weak D call: TRBD1 (5 bases). CDR1 is MGHRA, CDR2 YSYEKL, per germline. V gave up 4 bases and J gave up 4 bases, with 17 bases separating them. This CDR3 has 16 residues.

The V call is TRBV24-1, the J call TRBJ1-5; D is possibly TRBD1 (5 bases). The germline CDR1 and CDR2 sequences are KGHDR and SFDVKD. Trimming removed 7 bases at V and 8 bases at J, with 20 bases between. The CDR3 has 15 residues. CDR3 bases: TGTGCCACCAGAAGCAGGGCAGTGAATAGAGAGCCCCAGCATTTT. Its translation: CATRSRAVNREPQHF.

DNA of the CDR3: TGTGCCAGCAGTGCCAGGGGGCCAGGGGGAGTTTACAATGAGCAGTTCTTC. Its protein is CASSARGPGGVYNEQFF. This chain joins TRBV6-1 and TRBJ2-1; 8 positions agree with TRBD1. The V and J ends lost 4 bases and 4 bases, in that order; junction bases with no gene match: 12. The germline V gene encodes CDR1 MNHNS and CDR2 SASEGT. CDR3 length: 17 amino acids.

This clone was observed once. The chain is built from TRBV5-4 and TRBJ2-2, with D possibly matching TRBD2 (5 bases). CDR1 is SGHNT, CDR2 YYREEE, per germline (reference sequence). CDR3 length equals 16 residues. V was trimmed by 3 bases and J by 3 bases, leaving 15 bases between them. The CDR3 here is CASSSYPDSYTGELFF. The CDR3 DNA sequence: TGTGCCAGCAGCTCGTACCCGGACTCCTACACCGGGGAGCTGTTTTTT.

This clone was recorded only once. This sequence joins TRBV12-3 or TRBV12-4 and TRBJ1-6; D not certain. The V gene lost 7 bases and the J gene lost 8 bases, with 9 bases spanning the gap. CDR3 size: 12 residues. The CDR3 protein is CASTGGYSPLHF. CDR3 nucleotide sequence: TGTGCCAGCACCGGAGGGTATTCACCCCTCCACTTT.

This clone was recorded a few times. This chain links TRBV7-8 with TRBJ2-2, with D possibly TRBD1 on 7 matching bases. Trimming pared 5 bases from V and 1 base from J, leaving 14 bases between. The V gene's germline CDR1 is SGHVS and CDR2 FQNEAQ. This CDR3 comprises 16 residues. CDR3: CASSTRQGGNTGELFF. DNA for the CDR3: TGTGCCAGCAGCACCAGACAGGGAGGGAACACCGGGGAGCTGTTTTTT.

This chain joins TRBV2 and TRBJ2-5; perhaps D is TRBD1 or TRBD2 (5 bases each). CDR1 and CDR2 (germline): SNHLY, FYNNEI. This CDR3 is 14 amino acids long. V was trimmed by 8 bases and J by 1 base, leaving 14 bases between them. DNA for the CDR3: TGTGCCAGCTGGGGGACCGCTCTCCAAGAGACCCAGTACTTC. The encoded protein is CASWGTALQETQYF.

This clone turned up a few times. CDR3 bases: TGCAGTGCTAGTAAGGGGGGGGCAGGTGAGACCCAGTACTTC. Encoded protein: CSASKGGAGETQYF. The V gene is TRBV20-1, the J gene TRBJ2-5; D is perhaps TRBD2 (7 bases). The CDR3 is 14 residues long. V shed 3 bases and J shed 5 bases, with 16 bases lying between them. Germline assignment: CDR1 DFQATT and CDR2 SNEGSKA (reference sequence).

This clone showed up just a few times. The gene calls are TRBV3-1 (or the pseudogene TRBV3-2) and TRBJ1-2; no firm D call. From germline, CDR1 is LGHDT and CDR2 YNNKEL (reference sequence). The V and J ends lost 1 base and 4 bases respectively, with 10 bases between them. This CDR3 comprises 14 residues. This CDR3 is CASSQAVRSYGYTF. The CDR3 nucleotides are TGTGCCAGCAGCCAAGCTGTCAGGAGCTATGGCTACACCTTC.

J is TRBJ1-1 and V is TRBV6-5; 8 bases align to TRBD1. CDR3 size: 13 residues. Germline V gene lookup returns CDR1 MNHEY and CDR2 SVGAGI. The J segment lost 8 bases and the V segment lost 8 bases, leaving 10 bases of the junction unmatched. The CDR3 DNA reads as TGTGCCAGCGATGGACAGGGTGGTTTAGAAGCTTTCTTT. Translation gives CASDGQGGLEAFF.

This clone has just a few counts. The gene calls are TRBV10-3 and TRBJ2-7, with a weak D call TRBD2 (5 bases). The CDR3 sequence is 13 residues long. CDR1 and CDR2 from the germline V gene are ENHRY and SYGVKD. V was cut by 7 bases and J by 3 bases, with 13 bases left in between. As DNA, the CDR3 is TGTGCCATCAATCCGGAGGAGAACTACGAGCAGTACTTC. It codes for CAINPEENYEQYF.

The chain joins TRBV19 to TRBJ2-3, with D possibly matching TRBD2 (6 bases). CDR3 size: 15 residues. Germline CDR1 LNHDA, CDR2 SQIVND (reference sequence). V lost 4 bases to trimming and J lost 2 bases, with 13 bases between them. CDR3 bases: TGTGCCAGTAGTAGCATAGCGGAGGCCACAGATACGCAGTATTTT. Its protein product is CASSSIAEATDTQYF.

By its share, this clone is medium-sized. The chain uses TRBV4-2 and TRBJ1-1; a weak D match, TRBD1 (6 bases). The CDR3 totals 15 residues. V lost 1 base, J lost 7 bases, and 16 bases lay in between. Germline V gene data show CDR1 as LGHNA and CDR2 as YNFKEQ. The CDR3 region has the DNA TGTGCCAGCAGCCAAGGGGGGCAGGGCGTCGGTGAAGCTTTCTTT. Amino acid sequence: CASSQGGQGVGEAFF.

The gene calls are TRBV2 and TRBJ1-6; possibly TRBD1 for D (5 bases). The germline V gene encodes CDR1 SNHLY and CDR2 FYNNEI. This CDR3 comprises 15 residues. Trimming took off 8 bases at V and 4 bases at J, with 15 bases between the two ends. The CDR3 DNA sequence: TGTGCCAGCCGCCAGGGAGGAGGATATAATTCACCCCTCCACTTT. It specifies CASRQGGGYNSPLHF.

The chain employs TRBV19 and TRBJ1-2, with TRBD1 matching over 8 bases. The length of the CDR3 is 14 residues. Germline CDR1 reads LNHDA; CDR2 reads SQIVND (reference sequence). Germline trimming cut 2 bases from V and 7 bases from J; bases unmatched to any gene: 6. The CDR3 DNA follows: TGTGCCAGTAGTATACTTCAGGGGGCGCGTGGCTACACCTTC. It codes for CASSILQGARGYTF. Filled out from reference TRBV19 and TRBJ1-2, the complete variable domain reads DGGITQSPKYLFRKEGQNVTLSCEQNLNHDAMYWYRQDPGQGLRLIYYSQIVNDFQKGDIAEGYSVSREKKESFPLTVTSAQKNPTAFYLCASSILQGARGYTFGSGTRLTVV.

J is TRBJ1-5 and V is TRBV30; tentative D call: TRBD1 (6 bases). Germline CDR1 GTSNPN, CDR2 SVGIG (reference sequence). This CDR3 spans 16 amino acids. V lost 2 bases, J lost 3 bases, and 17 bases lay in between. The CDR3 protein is CAWSPEQGSLNQPQHF. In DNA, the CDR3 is TGTGCCTGGAGTCCGGAGCAGGGGTCCCTCAATCAGCCCCAGCATTTT.

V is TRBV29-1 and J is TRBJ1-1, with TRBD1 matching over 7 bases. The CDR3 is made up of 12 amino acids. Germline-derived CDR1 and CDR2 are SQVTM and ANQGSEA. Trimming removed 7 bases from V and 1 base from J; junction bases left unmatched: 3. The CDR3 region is CSARTGNTEAFF. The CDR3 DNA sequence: TGCAGCGCCCGGACAGGGAACACTGAAGCTTTCTTT.

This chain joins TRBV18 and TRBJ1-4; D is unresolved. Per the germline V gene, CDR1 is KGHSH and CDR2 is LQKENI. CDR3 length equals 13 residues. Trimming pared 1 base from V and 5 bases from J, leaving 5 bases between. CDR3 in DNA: TGTGCCAGCTCACCACGTATGAATGAAAAACTGTTTTTT. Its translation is CASSPRMNEKLFF.

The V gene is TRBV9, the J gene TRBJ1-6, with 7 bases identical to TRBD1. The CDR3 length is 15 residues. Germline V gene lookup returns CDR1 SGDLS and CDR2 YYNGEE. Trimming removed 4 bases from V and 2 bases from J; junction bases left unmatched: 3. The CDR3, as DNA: TGTGCCAGCAGCTCGGGACAGCCCTATAATTCACCCCTCCACTTT. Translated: CASSSGQPYNSPLHF.

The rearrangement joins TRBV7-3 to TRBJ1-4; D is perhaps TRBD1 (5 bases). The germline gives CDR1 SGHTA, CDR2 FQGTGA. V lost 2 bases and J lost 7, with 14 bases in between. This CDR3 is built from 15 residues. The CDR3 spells CASSLGTAVGEKLFF. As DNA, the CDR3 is TGTGCCAGCAGCTTAGGGACCGCCGTGGGTGAAAAACTGTTTTTT.

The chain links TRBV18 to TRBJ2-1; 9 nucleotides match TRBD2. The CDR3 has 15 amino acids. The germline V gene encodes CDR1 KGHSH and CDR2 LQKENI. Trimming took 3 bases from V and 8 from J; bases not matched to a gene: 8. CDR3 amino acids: CASSPGTSIGDEQFF. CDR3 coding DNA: TGTGCCAGCTCACCCGGGACTAGCATCGGAGATGAGCAGTTCTTC. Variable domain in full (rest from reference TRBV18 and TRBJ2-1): NAGVMQNPRHLVRRRGQEARLRCSPMKGHSHVYWYRQLPEEGLKFMVYLQKENIIDESGMPKERFSAEFPKEGPSILRIQQVVRGDSAAYFCASSPGTSIGDEQFFGPGTRLTVL.

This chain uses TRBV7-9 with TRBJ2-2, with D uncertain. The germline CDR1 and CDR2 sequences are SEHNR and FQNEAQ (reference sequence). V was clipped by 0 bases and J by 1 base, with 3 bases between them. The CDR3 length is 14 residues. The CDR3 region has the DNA TGTGCCAGCAGCTTAGCGGGGAACACCGGGGAGCTGTTTTTT. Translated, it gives CASSLAGNTGELFF.